Below, 30 T cell receptor beta chains from the same sample are listed, as sequenced in a study of blood T cells in healthy people across ages. Next came a second PCR, run for about 6 to 12 cycles, which used a sample-barcoded 5' primer along with a J-beta primer mix. One entry per CDR3 protein, called by TCRdb with MiXCR from the 5' RACE reads. This sample has under 850,000 distinct CDR3 sequences; under 40% occur once, and the top ten carry about an eighth. Sequencing was done on a sample of blood. These receptors came from a man aged 18-30 years in good health.

This chain joins TRBV7-2 and TRBJ2-5; D remains ambiguous. The DNA end is more similar to TRBJ2-7, so the J call may be wrong. The CDR3 is 15 amino acids. The germline gives CDR1 SGHTA, CDR2 FQGNSA. The CDR3 here is CASSLASDGPYEQYF. The CDR3 DNA sequence: TGTGCCAGCAGCTTAGCCTCGGACGGGCCCTACGAGCAGTACTTC.

This clonotype was observed at least ten times. This rearrangement joins TRBV5-1 to TRBJ2-7; D remains ambiguous. This CDR3 contains 16 residues. The germline V and J ends were trimmed by 0 bases and 0 bases, with 13 bases remaining between them. Germline-derived CDR1 and CDR2 are SGHRS and YFSETQ. In DNA form, the CDR3 reads TGCGCCAGCAGCTTGGTGGATGCATACGACTCCTACGAGCAGTACTTC. Its translation is CASSLVDAYDSYEQYF.

The rearrangement joins TRBV7-8 to TRBJ2-1; D is possibly TRBD2 (5 bases). Germline assignment: CDR1 SGHVS and CDR2 FQNEAQ. The CDR3 consists of 15 residues. Trimming took off 3 bases at V and 2 bases at J, with 11 bases between the two ends. CDR3 nucleotides: TGTGCCAGCAGCTTGGTAGCGAGCGCCTACAATGAGCAGTTCTTC. Protein: CASSLVASAYNEQFF.

This clonotype came up a few times. The V call is TRBV5-1, the J call TRBJ1-5, with D possibly matching TRBD1 (5 bases). Trimming took 4 bases from V and 4 from J, leaving 9 bases between them. There are 13 residues in the CDR3. Germline lookup yields CDR1 SGHRS and CDR2 YFSETQ. CDR3 DNA sequence: TGCGCCAGCAGCCCGGGGGAGAATCAGCCCCAGCATTTT. Its protein product is CASSPGENQPQHF.

Note on this clonotype: One end of the junction varies from germline; a read error may be responsible. J is TRBJ1-4 and V is TRBV7-2; D is unresolved. CDR3 length: 15 residues. Germline CDR1 and CDR2: SGHTA and FQGNSA. For the CDR3, the DNA is TGTGCCAGCACCTTACGGCCAACCTCTAAGGAAAAACTGTTTTTT. Translating it yields CASTLRPTSKEKLFF.

In its sample, this clonotype was seen many times. The rearrangement uses TRBV6-2 or TRBV6-3 and TRBJ2-7; the D gene is possibly TRBD1 (5 bases). Per germline, CDR1 MNHEY and CDR2 SVGEGT. This CDR3 has 13 residues. V was pared by 4 bases and J by 4 bases, with 11 bases between. CDR3 DNA sequence: TGTGCCAGCAGTTTCCCGAACAGGTACGAGCAGTACTTC. It is translated as CASSFPNRYEQYF.

The genes are TRBV20-1 and TRBJ1-2; D unresolved. The CDR3 sequence is 11 residues long. Germline assignment: CDR1 DFQATT and CDR2 SNEGSKA (reference sequence). V was trimmed by 0 bases and J by 8 bases, leaving 7 bases between them. DNA of the CDR3: TGCAGTGCTAGAGATCTGGGGGGCTACACCTTC. Protein: CSARDLGGYTF.

The V call is TRBV10-3, the J call TRBJ1-3; D is unresolved. CDR1 and CDR2 (germline): ENHRY, SYGVKD. This CDR3 region has 18 residues. Trimming left V 0 bases short and J 3 bases short, with 18 bases between. CDR3 in amino acids: CAISESNTQSNFGNTIYF. The CDR3 DNA reads as TGTGCCATCAGTGAGTCGAATACCCAAAGCAACTTTGGAAACACCATATATTTT.

V usage is TRBV19 and J usage is TRBJ1-1; D unclear. Germline CDR1 reads LNHDA; CDR2 reads SQIVND (reference sequence). V dropped 5 bases and J dropped 12 bases, with 22 bases sitting between them. The CDR3 loop spans 14 amino acids. CDR3 nucleotides: TGTGCCAGTAGTCCCCGGACGGGGTCCGGCGAAACTTTCTTT. Residues: CASSPRTGSGETFF. Looking up the rest from reference TRBV19 and TRBJ1-1 gives the full variable domain: DGGITQSPKYLFRKEGQNVTLSCEQNLNHDAMYWYRQDPGQGLRLIYYSQIVNDFQKGDIAEGYSVSREKKESFPLTVTSAQKNPTAFYLCASSPRTGSGETFFGQGTRLTVV.

The chain recombines TRBV21-1 with TRBJ2-5; the D call of TRBD2 is as the table states it, not checked on the DNA. TRBV21-1 is labeled a pseudogene. There are 17 residues in the CDR3. The CDR3 reads CASSKGPSGGAGETQYF. CDR3 DNA: TGTGCCAGCAGCAAAGGCCCTAGCGGGGGGGCAGGAGAGACCCAGTACTTC.

This clonotype has more than one count but fewer than ten. J is TRBJ2-5 and V is TRBV6-5, with 7 bases that match TRBD1. Germline CDR1 MNHEY, CDR2 SVGAGI. The CDR3 sequence is 14 residues long. V dropped 5 bases and J dropped 2; count of bases not matched to a gene: 5. The CDR3 coding sequence is TGTGCCAGCAGTGACGGGACAGCGCAAGAGACCCAGTACTTC. Protein: CASSDGTAQETQYF.

This clonotype turned up a few times. V gene TRBV20-1 combines with J gene TRBJ2-7, with D tentatively TRBD1 (5 bases). The V gene's germline CDR1 is DFQATT and CDR2 SNEGSKA (reference sequence). V was trimmed by 4 bases and J by 2 bases, leaving 12 bases between them. The length of the CDR3 is 13 residues. This CDR3 reads CSATQGETYEQYF. The CDR3 region has the DNA TGCAGTGCTACCCAAGGGGAAACCTACGAGCAGTACTTC.

This clonotype was seen a few times. This sequence joins TRBV7-9 and TRBJ1-1, with TRBD1 as a possible D gene (5 bases). CDR1 and CDR2 (germline): SEHNR, FQNEAQ (reference sequence). Trimming pared 4 bases from V and 6 bases from J, leaving 15 bases between. This CDR3 comprises 14 residues. The CDR3 loop is CASSSRQNSAEAFF. In nucleotides, the CDR3 is TGTGCCAGCAGCTCCAGACAGAATTCTGCTGAAGCTTTCTTT.

The V and J genes are TRBV6-1 and TRBJ1-6; D is ambiguous. V was pared by 3 bases and J by 7 bases, with 7 bases between. Germline loops: CDR1 MNHNS, CDR2 SASEGT. This CDR3 is built from 13 residues. The DNA for the CDR3 is TGTGCCAGCAGTGACTCGCAGAATTCACCCCTCCACTTT. Translated: CASSDSQNSPLHF.

With regard to this clonotype: A much larger clone lies a single base off, so this may be a read error. The rearrangement joins TRBV4-1 to TRBJ2-2; 12 bases match TRBD2. The germline CDR1 and CDR2 sequences are MGHRA and YSYEKL. This CDR3 has 18 residues. The DNA for the CDR3 is TGCGCCAGCAACCAACGGAGGCTAGCGGGGGGGCCAAGCGGGGAGCTGTTTTTT. It encodes CASNQRRLAGGPSGELFF.

A word on this clonotype: A much larger clone lies a single base off, so this may be a read error. This chain links TRBV12-3 or TRBV12-4 with TRBJ2-3; a weak D match, TRBD1 (5 bases). The CDR3 is 13 amino acids. The CDR3 DNA reads TGTGCCGGCAGCCAGGGATTCACAGATACGCAGTATTTT. Translating gives CAGSQGFTDTQYF.

V and J are TRBV6-1 and TRBJ2-1, with 11 bases that match TRBD1. J lost 8 bases, V lost 6 bases, and 18 bases had no gene match. Per germline, CDR1 MNHNS and CDR2 SASEGT. The CDR3 runs 18 residues. CDR3 nucleotides: TGTGCCAGCAGCCGGGGAGTCAGGCGCGGGACAGGGGGTTATGAGCAGTTCTTC. It encodes CASSRGVRRGTGGYEQFF.

There are a few counts of this clonotype. V gene TRBV24-1 combines with J gene TRBJ2-1, with D uncertain. In germline, CDR1 is KGHDR, CDR2 SFDVKD. CDR3 length: 13 residues. V lost 2 bases and J 3 bases, leaving 4 bases between the germline ends. CDR3 coding DNA: TGTGCCACCAGTGATTCAATCTACAATGAGCAGTTCTTC. It is translated as CATSDSIYNEQFF.

V and J are TRBV5-1 and TRBJ2-1; 13 nucleotides line up with TRBD2. Matching the DNA end better, TRBJ2-7 makes the J call doubtful. CDR3 length: 16 residues. CDR1 and CDR2 (germline): SGHRS, YFSETQ. CDR3 residues: CASSPLTSGGLNEQYF. For the CDR3, the DNA is TGCGCCAGCAGCCCGCTGACTAGCGGGGGGCTCAATGAGCAGTACTTC.

This chain uses TRBV4-3 with TRBJ2-3, with 9 positions matching TRBD2. Germline V gene data show CDR1 as LGHNA and CDR2 as YSLEER. The CDR3 contains 16 residues. Trimming at V came to 1 base and at J to 3 bases, leaving 5 bases not matched to a gene. This CDR3 reads CASSQGSSGVTDTQYF. The CDR3 nucleotides are TGCGCCAGCAGCCAAGGGTCTAGCGGGGTGACAGATACGCAGTATTTT.

Comment on this clonotype: Possible read error: a much larger clone is one base away. V usage is TRBV20-1 and J usage is TRBJ2-3; D not certain. CDR1 is DFQATT, CDR2 SNEGSKA, per germline (reference sequence). CDR3 length equals 15 residues. CDR3 sequence: CSVRDVARNTDTQYF. The CDR3 region has the DNA TGCAGTGTTAGAGATGTTGCCCGGAACACAGATACGCAGTATTTT.

The J gene is TRBJ2-4, the V gene TRBV15; TRBD1 matches 8 bases. Germline assignment: CDR1 LNHNV and CDR2 YYDKDF (reference sequence). J lost 5 bases, V lost 3 bases, and 3 bases had no gene match. The CDR3 is 14 residues long. CDR3 coding DNA: TGTGCCACCAGCAGCAGGGGGCGCGAAAACATTCAGTACTTC. Protein product: CATSSRGRENIQYF.

The chain recombines TRBV20-1 with TRBJ2-7, with D maybe TRBD1 (5 bases). Trimming took 5 bases from V and 7 from J, leaving 21 bases between them. Germline assignment: CDR1 DFQATT and CDR2 SNEGSKA (reference sequence). The CDR3 is 14 residues long. CDR3 bases: TGCAGTGCTGACAGACTCCGCTCCTACAATGAGCAGTACTTC. Amino acids: CSADRLRSYNEQYF.

This chain connects TRBV6-5 to TRBJ1-3; D gene ambiguous. The CDR3 spans 14 residues. Looked up from germline, CDR1 is MNHEY and CDR2 is SVGAGI. Trimming cost V 1 base and J 1 base, with 5 bases left between them. This chain's CDR3 is CASSYLLSGNTIYF. CDR3 bases: TGTGCCAGCAGTTACTTACTTTCTGGAAACACCATATATTTT.

This clonotype was seen a few times. The gene calls are TRBV12-3 or TRBV12-4 and TRBJ2-7; 7 positions match TRBD1. The CDR3 totals 13 residues. With V trimmed by 5 bases and J by 4 bases, 5 bases remained unmatched. For the CDR3, the DNA is TGTGCCAGCAGTGCCCGACAGGGTTACGAGCAGTACTTC. Translating gives CASSARQGYEQYF.

The CDR3 loop reads CASSQDLNQILREQYF. The CDR3 nucleotides read TGCGCCAGCAGCCAAGATCTGAATCAGATACTACGAGAGCAGTACTTC. The V and J genes are TRBV4-1 and TRBJ2-5; no clear D. This CDR3 comprises 16 residues. Germline V gene data show CDR1 as MGHRA and CDR2 as YSYEKL. V gave up 0 bases and J gave up 11 bases, with 22 bases separating them.

This rearrangement joins TRBV27 to TRBJ2-2, with 12 bases fitting TRBD1. The CDR3 is 18 amino acids. The ends lost 3 bases at V and 2 bases at J; junction bases unmatched: 7. CDR1 is MNHEY, CDR2 SMNVEV, per germline (reference sequence). DNA of the CDR3: TGTGCCAGCAGTTTCGGGACAGGGGGCACCGGAAACACCGGGGAGCTGTTTTTT. Translating gives CASSFGTGGTGNTGELFF.

The chain links TRBV12-3 or TRBV12-4 to TRBJ1-5, with D tentatively TRBD1 (5 bases). This CDR3 is built from 15 residues. V was trimmed by 6 bases and J by 1 base, leaving 13 bases between them. The CDR3 DNA is TGTGCCAGCAGAGAGTCCGGGGCCAGCAATCAGCCCCAGCATTTT. Amino acids: CASRESGASNQPQHF.

In DNA, the CDR3 is TGTGCCAGCAGCCTACAGGGCCAACTCAAAAACATTCAGTACTTC. It translates to CASSLQGQLKNIQYF. The gene calls are TRBV2 and TRBJ2-7; a weak D match, TRBD1 (6 bases). The J call is in doubt because the DNA end fits TRBJ2-4 better. Germline V gene lookup returns CDR1 SNHLY and CDR2 FYNNEI. CDR3 length equals 15 residues.

The chain has TRBV27 and TRBJ2-1; TRBD1 is a possible D gene (6 bases). Trimming took off 7 bases at V and 6 bases at J, with 13 bases between the two ends. This CDR3 has 13 residues. Germline CDR1 MNHEY, CDR2 SMNVEV (reference sequence). CDR3 loop: CASTWGRGNEQFF. The CDR3 region has the DNA TGTGCCAGCACCTGGGGCAGGGGCAATGAGCAGTTCTTC.